The 20 T cell receptor beta chains in this list originate from one sample, sequenced in a study of OX40 agonist ivuxolimab in advanced cancers. The data were produced by immunoSEQ multiplex PCR, yet TCRdb's version contains in-frame clones alone and is incomplete. The sample holds about 73,000 clones, about 88% seen once. Source: CD4+ or CD8+ T cells sorted from blood, taken in a trial of the OX40 agonist ivuxolimab. These receptor sequences come from an adult with an advanced solid tumor such as melanoma, head and neck, liver or kidney cancer.

The rearrangement uses TRBV7-6 and TRBJ2-5, with D uncertain. The CDR3 spans 11 residues. V lost 4 bases, J lost 7 bases, and 7 bases lay in between. Germline assignment: CDR1 SGHVS and CDR2 FNYEAQ. CDR3 nucleotides: TGTGCCAGCAGCTCCTCACGGACCCAGTACTTC. Translation: CASSSSRTQYF.

The chain links TRBV7-9 to TRBJ1-2, with D possibly being TRBD1 (6 bases). The CDR3 spans 15 residues. Between the trimmed V and J ends, which lost 5 bases and 8 bases, there was a span of 21 bases. The germline V gene has CDR1 SEHNR and CDR2 FQNEAQ (reference sequence). This CDR3 is CASSANGTQRRGYTF. CDR3 in DNA: TGTGCCAGCAGCGCAAACGGGACACAAAGGAGGGGCTACACCTTC.

V is TRBV5-1 and J is TRBJ2-2; a weak D match, TRBD2 (7 bases). V dropped 2 bases and J dropped 0 bases, with 14 bases sitting between them. The CDR3 loop spans 17 amino acids. The germline V gene has CDR1 SGHRS and CDR2 YFSETQ. The CDR3 sequence is CASSLYRGASNTGELFF. The DNA of the CDR3 is TGCGCCAGCAGCTTATACCGGGGGGCTTCGAACACCGGGGAGCTGTTTTTT. Looking up the rest from reference TRBV5-1 and TRBJ2-2 gives the full variable domain: KAGVTQTPRYLIKTRGQQVTLSCSPISGHRSVSWYQQTPGQGLQFLFEYFSETQRNKGNFPGRFSGRQFSNSRSEMNVSTLELGDSALYLCASSLYRGASNTGELFFGEGSRLTVL.

The chain carries TRBV4-3 and TRBJ2-6; TRBD1 matches 7 bases. The V segment lost 1 base and the J segment 0 bases; nucleotides outside the gene matches: 9. The germline CDR1 and CDR2 sequences are LGHNA and YSLEER. The CDR3 loop spans 19 amino acids. CDR3: CASSQGLGDRSSGANVLTF. Written as DNA, the CDR3 is TGCGCCAGCAGCCAAGGGTTGGGGGACAGAAGCTCTGGGGCCAACGTCCTGACTTTC.

The rearrangement links TRBV5-6 to TRBJ1-1; TRBD1 is a possible D gene (5 bases). Per the germline V gene, CDR1 is SGHDT and CDR2 is YYEEEE. The CDR3 runs 16 residues. Trimming left V 0 bases short and J 4 bases short, with 16 bases between. CDR3 DNA: TGTGCCAGCAGCTTGGATATCGGCAGGGCGAGCACTGAAGCTTTCTTT. Amino acid sequence: CASSLDIGRASTEAFF.

The chain joins TRBV19 to TRBJ1-1; 8 nucleotides line up with TRBD1. This CDR3 is 13 amino acids long. Germline CDR1 is LNHDA and CDR2 is SQIVND (reference sequence). V trimming: 5 bases; J trimming: 5 bases; junction bases outside the gene matches: 4. The CDR3 bases are TGTGCCAGTAGTGACAGGGGCCGGACTGAAGCTTTCTTT. Its protein is CASSDRGRTEAFF.

This chain links TRBV7-2 with TRBJ1-3; TRBD1 matches at 8 bases. From germline, CDR1 is SGHTA and CDR2 FQGNSA. This CDR3 has 15 residues. Trimming cost V 1 base and J 8 bases; bases outside gene matches: 7. The CDR3 protein is CASSLDRTGMDTIYF. CDR3 nucleotides: TGTGCCAGCAGCTTAGATCGGACAGGGATGGACACCATATATTTT.

The chain couples TRBV7-3 to TRBJ2-1; 8 nucleotides line up with TRBD1. Per germline, CDR1 SGHTA and CDR2 FQGTGA. Unmatched junction bases numbered 10, after V lost 5 bases and J lost 7 bases. CDR3 length equals 15 residues. The CDR3 nucleotides are TGTGCCAGCAGCCCCGAGGACAGGGTGGGGAATGAGCAGTTCTTC. Translated, it gives CASSPEDRVGNEQFF. Complete variable domain (other parts from reference TRBV7-3 and TRBJ2-1): GAGVSQTPSNKVTEKGKYVELRCDPISGHTALYWYRQSLGQGPEFLIYFQGTGAADDSGLPNDRFFAVRPEGSVSTLKIQRTERGDSAVYLCASSPEDRVGNEQFFGPGTRLTVL.

The chain carries TRBV2 and TRBJ1-5; 8 bases align to TRBD1. This CDR3 spans 17 amino acids. Germline-derived CDR1 and CDR2 are SNHLY and FYNNEI. The V and J ends lost 4 bases and 1 base, in that order; junction bases with no gene match: 9. Here the CDR3 reads CASSGAITGGSNQPQHF. Here the CDR3 DNA reads TGTGCCAGCAGTGGGGCGATAACAGGGGGAAGCAATCAGCCCCAGCATTTT.

This clone has a single count. The chain couples TRBV6-1 to TRBJ2-7; 10 positions match TRBD1. V lost 4 bases and J lost 7; bases outside the gene matches: 10. The CDR3 contains 15 residues. Germline V CDR1 and CDR2: MNHNS, SASEGT. The CDR3 DNA follows: TGTGCCAGCAGTGTCCAGACAGGGGGCGGTTTGGAGCAGTACTTC. Translating it yields CASSVQTGGGLEQYF.

V and J are TRBV18 and TRBJ1-1, with 7 bases fitting TRBD1. CDR1 is KGHSH and CDR2 is LQKENI in the germline V gene. V lost 3 bases to trimming and J lost 0 bases; unmatched junction nucleotides: 7. The CDR3 is made up of 16 amino acids. In DNA form, the CDR3 reads TGTGCCAGCTCACCCCGAACAGGGGACATGAACACTGAAGCTTTCTTT. Protein sequence: CASSPRTGDMNTEAFF.

Turning to this clone: Within the sample, other DNA sequences also encode this same CDR3. The chain uses TRBV30 and TRBJ1-1, with 11 nucleotides matching TRBD1. The germline CDR1 and CDR2 sequences are GTSNPN and SVGIG (reference sequence). J gave up 4 bases and V 5 bases, and 6 bases lay outside the gene matches. The CDR3 extends over 14 amino acids. CDR3 nucleotide sequence: TGTGCCTGGGGGACAGGGGGAAAAGTCACTGAAGCTTTCTTT. It translates to CAWGTGGKVTEAFF.

V is TRBV15 and J is TRBJ2-3, with D possibly being TRBD1 or TRBD2 (5 bases each). CDR1 is LNHNV and CDR2 is YYDKDF in the germline V gene (reference sequence). Between the trimmed V and J ends, which lost 6 bases and 3 bases, there was a span of 16 bases. CDR3 size: 15 residues. CDR3 loop: CATRGDGLSTDTQYF. CDR3 nucleotide sequence: TGTGCCACCAGAGGGGACGGTCTGAGTACAGATACGCAGTATTTT.

The chain has TRBV18 and TRBJ2-1; TRBD2 matches at 9 bases. CDR3 length: 15 residues. Germline CDR1 and CDR2: KGHSH and LQKENI. V gave up 5 bases and J gave up 10 bases; unmatched junction bases: 12. CDR3 sequence: CASSSLAGSLLEQFF. The CDR3 DNA follows: TGTGCCAGCTCATCCCTAGCGGGGAGCCTTTTGGAGCAGTTCTTC.

This clone was recorded only once. This rearrangement joins TRBV5-1 to TRBJ2-3; 8 positions agree with TRBD2. With 4 bases clipped from V and 2 bases from J, the junction kept 3 bases outside the gene matches. Germline CDR1 and CDR2: SGHRS and YFSETQ. CDR3 size: 14 residues. Here the CDR3 DNA reads TGCGCCAGCAGCATAGCGGGGATCACAGATACGCAGTATTTT. Its protein product is CASSIAGITDTQYF.

The chain has TRBV7-9 and TRBJ1-2, with 7 bases fitting TRBD1. The J segment lost 4 bases and the V segment lost 4 bases, leaving 21 bases of the junction unmatched. In germline, CDR1 is SEHNR, CDR2 FQNEAQ (reference sequence). This CDR3 region has 19 residues. Here the CDR3 reads CASSSSGQAGLVGSYGYTF. As DNA, the CDR3 is TGTGCCAGCAGCTCCTCAGGACAGGCAGGATTGGTGGGCTCCTATGGCTACACCTTC.

This chain joins TRBV6-5 and TRBJ2-7; 10 bases match TRBD1. This CDR3 comprises 15 residues. The ends lost 0 bases at V and 1 base at J; junction bases unmatched: 0. The V gene's germline CDR1 is MNHEY and CDR2 SVGAGI. The CDR3 region has the DNA TGTGCCAGCAGTTACTCGGGACAGGGGTCCTACGAGCAGTACTTC. Its translation: CASSYSGQGSYEQYF.

V is TRBV10-3 and J is TRBJ1-3; no clear D gene. V lost 0 bases to trimming and J lost 1 base, with 4 bases between them. The CDR3 runs to 14 residues. From germline, CDR1 is ENHRY and CDR2 SYGVKD. The CDR3 DNA is TGTGCCATCAGTGAGTCTTGGTCTGGAAACACCATATATTTT. Its translation is CAISESWSGNTIYF.

V and J are TRBV5-1 and TRBJ1-2; D remains ambiguous. This CDR3 spans 11 amino acids. V lost 7 bases, J lost 6 bases, and 10 bases lay in between. Germline V lookup: CDR1 SGHRS, CDR2 YFSETQ. CDR3 region: CASSFQDGYTF. CDR3 nucleotides: TGCGCCAGCTCCTTCCAGGATGGCTACACCTTC.

This sequence joins TRBV5-4 and TRBJ2-6; 7 bases agree with TRBD2. This CDR3 has 16 amino acids. V trimming: 9 bases; J trimming: 0 bases; junction bases outside the gene matches: 9. The germline V gene has CDR1 SGHNT and CDR2 YYREEE (reference sequence). The CDR3 loop is CANGGTVNSGANVLTF. DNA of the CDR3: TGTGCCAACGGGGGGACTGTGAACTCTGGGGCCAACGTCCTGACTTTC.